This is a list of T cell receptor beta chains from one sample in a study of blood T cells in healthy people across ages. In TCRdb, the 5' RACE reads were re-called with MiXCR into one record per CDR3 protein. The data contain just under 900,000 distinct CDR3 sequences, less than 35% of them singletons. Sequencing was done on a sample of blood. These receptors were collected from a woman older than 75 in good health. CDR3s include the opening cysteine and the closing phenylalanine or tryptophan. The D gene is left open where the match is weak. The size of a clone is reported for some rows only, either as once, few or many, or as a class for expanded clones.

d_call j_call v_call clone_size cdr3_nt cdr3_aa
. TRBJ1-2 TRBV7-9 many TGTGCCAGCAGCTTAGGAATAGGTGGCGGCTACACCTTC CASSLGIGGGYTF
. TRBJ2-7 TRBV20-1 many TGCAGTGCTAGCCGACCGGGTCCCTACGAGCAGTACTTC CSASRPGPYEQYF
. TRBJ1-2 TRBV10-3 many TGTGCCATCGGTTTGGCGTTAAACTATGGCTACACCTTC CAIGLALNYGYTF
. TRBJ1-1 TRBV7-2 many TGTGCCAGCACCTTGTCGGTATACCCTATGAACACTGAAGCTTTCTTT CASTLSVYPMNTEAFF
TRBD2 TRBJ2-5 TRBV20-1 many TGCAGTGCTAGTGTACTAGCGAAAGAGACCCAGTACTTC CSASVLAKETQYF
. TRBJ1-2 TRBV30 many TGTGCCTGGAGTGTACCCGGGACGGGACGTAGGGGCTACACCTTC CAWSVPGTGRRGYTF
TRBD2 TRBJ2-5 TRBV28 many TGTGCCAGCATCCGCGGGGGTCAAGAGACCCAGTACTTC CASIRGGQETQYF
. TRBJ1-5 TRBV5-5 few TGTGCCAGCAGCTTCTCAGGTGGTCCGGGCAATCAGCCCCAGCATTTT CASSFSGGPGNQPQHF
. TRBJ2-5 TRBV5-4 many TGTGCCAGCAGCCCCGGACAGATCCAAGAGACCCAGTACTTC CASSPGQIQETQYF
. TRBJ2-1 TRBV20-1 many TGCAGTGTAATGTATCAGCCTAGCGCGTACAATGAGCAGTTCTTC CSVMYQPSAYNEQFF
TRBD2 TRBJ2-5 TRBV6-5 . TGTGCCGGCAAGGAGCGGGGCGTCCAAGAGACCCAGTACTTC CAGKERGVQETQYF
TRBD1 TRBJ2-7 TRBV7-9 many TGTGCCAGCAGCAAAGGGACAGGGGGCTCGAGCTCCTACGAGCAGTACTTC CASSKGTGGSSSYEQYF
. TRBJ1-4 TRBV7-2 few TGTGCCAGCAGCTACCGGGACACGGGTGAAAAACTGTTTTTT CASSYRDTGEKLFF
. TRBJ1-2 TRBV24-1 many TGTGCCACCAGTGATTTGGCTAACTATGGCTACACCTTC CATSDLANYGYTF
. TRBJ1-2 TRBV27 many TGTGCCAGCAGCCCTACAGGTGCCATCTATGGCTACACCTTC CASSPTGAIYGYTF
TRBD2 TRBJ2-1 TRBV7-2 many TGTGCCAGCTTCCTGGGAGGGGTTTCCTACAATGAGCAGTTCTTC CASFLGGVSYNEQFF
. TRBJ2-5 TRBV7-9 . TGTGCCAGCAGTTCGGCAAGGGGGGAAGAGACCCAGTACTTC CASSSARGEETQYF
. TRBJ2-1 TRBV11-2 many TGTGCCAGCAGCTTACTCCTGGCAGGCGACAATGAGCAGTTCTTC CASSLLLAGDNEQFF
TRBD2 TRBJ2-3 TRBV4-3 many TGCGCCAGCAGCCAAGTGGGCGGGGGAGCAGATACGCAGTATTTT CASSQVGGGADTQYF